The next 24 T cell receptor beta chains were all read from a single sample in a study of shared clonotypes between healthy human individuals. The table came from immunoSEQ multiplex PCR; TCRdb's copy has only in-frame clones and leaves some out. The table lists about 2.3 million clones, 90% to 95% of them singletons. The sequenced material came from naive CD4+ T cells from PBMCs. The subset is: CD45RA+ positively selected. The receptors were gathered from a man aged 18 to 30 in good health. Some clones in this sample may be carry-over from other donors' samples.

The chain joins TRBV5-1 to TRBJ2-7, with D unresolved. The V gene's germline CDR1 is SGHRS and CDR2 YFSETQ. This CDR3 is 13 amino acids long. Deletions cut 1 base from V and 5 bases from J, with 10 bases between. CDR3 bases: TGCGCCAGCAGCTTGCGGTTAGCTAACGAGCAGTACTTC. Residues: CASSLRLANEQYF.

J is TRBJ2-2 and V is TRBV11-3; D remains unclear. Germline V gives CDR1 SGHNT, CDR2 YENEEA. This CDR3 region has 14 residues. V lost 5 bases and J lost 8, with 15 bases in between. The CDR3 nucleotides read TGTGCCAGCAGCCGATATGGGTTAGATGGGGAGCTGTTTTTT. It translates to CASSRYGLDGELFF.

This chain joins TRBV6-6 and TRBJ2-3; TRBD1 matches 11 bases. The CDR3 has 15 residues. J was trimmed by 6 bases and V by 7 bases; bases with no gene match: 9. Germline V gene data show CDR1 as MNHNY and CDR2 as SVGAGI (reference sequence). CDR3 bases: TGTGCCAGCACCCTAGGGGGACAGGGGGGCGATACGCAGTATTTT. This translates into CASTLGGQGGDTQYF.

The CDR3: CASSSGSHRMGDTQYF. The CDR3 DNA reads TGTGCCAGCAGCTCGGGGTCACACAGGATGGGGGATACGCAGTATTTT. The chain recombines TRBV7-3 with TRBJ2-3; D could derive from TRBD1 or TRBD2 (5 bases each). Germline-derived CDR1 and CDR2 are SGHTA and FQGTGA. This CDR3 is 16 amino acids long. Trimming took 4 bases from V and 6 from J, leaving 20 bases between them.

The chain recombines TRBV5-1 with TRBJ2-1, with 8 nucleotides matching TRBD1. The CDR3 has 14 residues. Germline trimming cut 4 bases from V and 2 bases from J; bases unmatched to any gene: 2. The germline gives CDR1 SGHRS, CDR2 YFSETQ. CDR3 sequence (DNA): TGCGCCAGCAGCGGACAGGGACCCTACAATGAGCAGTTCTTC. Its translation: CASSGQGPYNEQFF. Full variable domain (remainder filled in from reference TRBV5-1 and TRBJ2-1): KAGVTQTPRYLIKTRGQQVTLSCSPISGHRSVSWYQQTPGQGLQFLFEYFSETQRNKGNFPGRFSGRQFSNSRSEMNVSTLELGDSALYLCASSGQGPYNEQFFGPGTRLTVL.

A word on this clone: The identical CDR3 is also encoded by other nucleotide sequences in the sample. The chain couples TRBV25-1 to TRBJ1-3; no firm D call. Germline CDR1 MGHDK, CDR2 SYGVNS. V shed 6 bases and J shed 0 bases, with 3 bases lying between them. CDR3 length: 12 amino acids. The CDR3 spells CASRSSGNTIYF. CDR3 in DNA: TGTGCCAGCAGGAGCTCTGGAAACACCATATATTTT.

The chain is built from TRBV7-2 and TRBJ2-5; 8 nucleotides match TRBD1. V gave up 1 base and J gave up 4 bases; unmatched junction bases: 5. Germline CDR1 and CDR2: SGHTA and FQGNSA. The CDR3 sequence is 15 residues long. The CDR3 is CASSLDGRGRETQYF. In DNA form, the CDR3 reads TGTGCCAGCAGCTTAGACGGCAGGGGGCGAGAGACCCAGTACTTC.

V is TRBV7-9 and J is TRBJ1-2; D is possibly TRBD1 (6 bases). The CDR3 is 15 amino acids. Looked up from germline, CDR1 is SEHNR and CDR2 is FQNEAQ (reference sequence). Trimming took 5 bases from V and 5 from J, leaving 18 bases between them. This chain's CDR3 is CASSPRDTLGYGYTF. CDR3 sequence (DNA): TGTGCCAGCAGCCCCAGGGACACCCTGGGGTATGGCTACACCTTC.

This chain links TRBV30 with TRBJ1-5; no clear D gene. This CDR3 has 13 amino acids. Germline CDR1 reads GTSNPN; CDR2 reads SVGIG (reference sequence). Trimming took 2 bases from V and 3 from J, leaving 8 bases between them. This chain's CDR3 is CAWSPRNNQPQHF. The CDR3 bases are TGTGCCTGGAGTCCCCGTAACAATCAGCCCCAGCATTTT.

This chain uses TRBV18 with TRBJ2-2, with 9 bases lining up with TRBD2. Germline assignment: CDR1 KGHSH and CDR2 LQKENI. V lost 4 bases to trimming and J lost 3 bases; unmatched junction nucleotides: 3. This CDR3 has 15 residues. Here the CDR3 DNA reads TGTGCCAGCTCACGAGCGGGAGGCGACACCGGGGAGCTGTTTTTT. This sequence encodes CASSRAGGDTGELFF.

This chain uses TRBV6-5 with TRBJ1-5, with a weak D call TRBD1 (5 bases). CDR3 length: 14 residues. Germline values: CDR1 MNHEY, CDR2 SVGAGI. V lost 6 bases and J 7 bases, leaving 16 bases between the germline ends. CDR3 sequence: CASSSGAGLQPQHF. DNA of the CDR3: TGTGCCAGCAGCTCCGGTGCAGGGCTACAGCCCCAGCATTTT.

About this clone itself: Other DNA sequences within the sample encode an identical CDR3. The chain combines TRBV4-2 with TRBJ1-5; D call uncertain. The CDR3 has 13 residues. The ends were cut back, 1 base at V and 5 bases at J, with 6 bases in the middle. Germline values: CDR1 LGHNA, CDR2 YNFKEQ. The CDR3, as DNA: TGTGCCAGCAGCCAAGTTGGGGATCAGCCCCAGCATTTT. Translating gives CASSQVGDQPQHF.

This clone was detected only once. In the same sample, other DNA sequences code for this CDR3. This sequence joins TRBV5-6 and TRBJ2-2; D is perhaps TRBD2 (6 bases). Trimming took 0 bases from V and 4 from J, leaving 7 bases between them. Germline CDR1 and CDR2: SGHDT and YYEEEE. The CDR3 covers 14 residues. This CDR3 is CASSLGAGTGELFF. The DNA of the CDR3 is TGTGCCAGCAGCTTGGGAGCGGGCACCGGGGAGCTGTTTTTT.

The chain couples TRBV5-6 to TRBJ2-5; perhaps TRBD1 as D (6 bases). Germline V CDR1 and CDR2: SGHDT, YYEEEE. This CDR3 is built from 13 residues. Trimming took 4 bases from V and 5 from J, leaving 12 bases between them. CDR3 region: CASSSYRVETQYF. The CDR3 DNA reads TGTGCCAGCAGCAGCTACAGGGTCGAGACCCAGTACTTC.

The J gene is TRBJ2-5, the V gene TRBV7-2; weak D call: TRBD1 (6 bases). The CDR3 runs to 14 residues. Germline CDR1 reads SGHTA; CDR2 reads FQGNSA. Between the trimmed V and J ends, which lost 5 bases and 7 bases, there was a span of 17 bases. This CDR3 reads CASSRGRARGTQYF. The CDR3 nucleotides are TGTGCCAGCAGCCGAGGTCGAGCCAGGGGGACCCAGTACTTC. The complete variable domain, with remaining parts taken from reference TRBV7-2 and TRBJ2-5, reads GAGVSQSPSNKVTEKGKDVELRCDPISGHTALYWYRQSLGQGLEFLIYFQGNSAPDKSGLPSDRFSAERTGGSVSTLTIQRTQQEDSAVYLCASSRGRARGTQYFGPGTRLLVL.

In DNA, the CDR3 is TGTGCCAGCAGTTTATTGGGGAGAACTGAAGCTTTCTTT. This translates into CASSLLGRTEAFF. The chain combines TRBV28 with TRBJ1-1; D gene uncertain. CDR3 length: 13 amino acids. V gave up 1 base and J gave up 5 bases, with 8 bases separating them. The germline V gene encodes CDR1 MDHEN and CDR2 SYDVKM. Based on the CDR3 plus reference TRBV28 and TRBJ1-1, the full variable domain is DVKVTQSSRYLVKRTGEKVFLECVQDMDHENMFWYRQDPGLGLRLIYFSYDVKMKEKGDIPEGYSVSREKKERFSLILESASTNQTSMYLCASSLLGRTEAFFGQGTRLTVV.

The rearrangement uses TRBV7-8 and TRBJ2-1; D is ambiguous. From germline, CDR1 is SGHVS and CDR2 FQNEAQ. CDR3 length equals 14 residues. Trimming shortened V by 3 bases and J by 8 bases, and 14 bases separated the two germline ends. The CDR3 DNA follows: TGTGCCAGCAGCTTCTTGACCGGGTCGGATGAGCAGTTCTTC. It encodes CASSFLTGSDEQFF.

The chain recombines TRBV9 with TRBJ2-7; 7 bases are a match to TRBD2. CDR1 and CDR2 from the germline V gene are SGDLS and YYNGEE. This CDR3 has 16 amino acids. V dropped 6 bases and J dropped 5; count of bases not matched to a gene: 17. CDR3 loop: CASTPTGAGDIHEQYF. The CDR3 DNA follows: TGTGCCAGCACCCCAACCGGGGCGGGAGATATCCACGAGCAGTACTTC. Variable domain in full (rest from reference TRBV9 and TRBJ2-7): DSGVTQTPKHLITATGQRVTLRCSPRSGDLSVYWYQQSLDQGLQFLIQYYNGEERAKGNILERFSAQQFPDLHSELNLSSLELGDSALYFCASTPTGAGDIHEQYFGPGTRLTVT.

The chain has TRBV6-6 and TRBJ1-3; perhaps TRBD1 as D (5 bases). This CDR3 spans 14 amino acids. CDR1 and CDR2 from the germline V gene are MNHNY and SVGAGI (reference sequence). Trimming took off 8 bases at V and 0 bases at J, with 11 bases between the two ends. The CDR3, as DNA: TGTGCCAGCTCGCCGGGGGGCTCTGGAAACACCATATATTTT. Its protein is CASSPGGSGNTIYF.

The rearrangement links TRBV2 to TRBJ2-1, with TRBD1 matching over 8 bases. The V gene end was trimmed by 4 bases and the J gene end by 2 bases; junction bases not matched to a gene: 1. The CDR3 totals 14 residues. Germline V gene data show CDR1 as SNHLY and CDR2 as FYNNEI. CDR3 sequence reads: CASSVQGAYNEQFF. As DNA, the CDR3 is TGTGCCAGCAGTGTACAGGGGGCCTACAATGAGCAGTTCTTC.

The CDR3 protein is CASSLLGQISTDTQYF. CDR3 nucleotide sequence: TGTGCCAGCAGCTTATTGGGACAGATAAGCACAGATACGCAGTATTTT. This chain links TRBV7-8 with TRBJ2-3; 7 bases match TRBD1. Germline assignment: CDR1 SGHVS and CDR2 FQNEAQ. This CDR3 spans 16 amino acids. V lost 2 bases to trimming and J lost 0 bases; unmatched junction nucleotides: 5.

The chain uses TRBV14 and TRBJ2-7; 10 positions match TRBD2. V trimming: 4 bases; J trimming: 3 bases; junction bases outside the gene matches: 6. Germline V gene sequence: CDR1 SGHDN, CDR2 FVKESK. The CDR3 has 15 amino acids. As DNA, the CDR3 is TGTGCCAGCAGCCTAGGACTAGCGGAAGTCTACGAGCAGTACTTC. It translates to CASSLGLAEVYEQYF.

This clone was counted between two and nine times. V gene TRBV11-2 combines with J gene TRBJ1-1; D is perhaps TRBD1 (6 bases). Germline CDR1 SGHAT, CDR2 FQNNGV. Deletions cut 5 bases from V and 0 bases from J, with 10 bases between. The CDR3 length is 14 residues. The CDR3 DNA follows: TGTGCCAGCAGCGCCACAGGGCTGAACACTGAAGCTTTCTTT. This sequence encodes CASSATGLNTEAFF.

The chain combines TRBV7-9 with TRBJ1-6; no clear D. CDR1 SEHNR and CDR2 FQNEAQ come from the germline V gene (reference sequence). V lost 5 bases to trimming and J lost 9 bases, with 11 bases between them. The CDR3 contains 13 residues. CDR3 in amino acids: CASSPRTGSPLHF. DNA for the CDR3: TGTGCCAGCAGCCCTCGTACGGGTTCACCCCTCCACTTT.